The 7 T cell receptor beta chains in this list originate from one sample, sequenced in a study of T cell changes during pregnancy in multiple sclerosis. Only in-frame clones appear in the TCRdb table, and some are missing; sequencing was by immunoSEQ multiplex PCR. Counted here are some 70,000 clones, 92% occurring once; the ten biggest clones make up around 1.5%. Material: peripheral blood, obtained in the second trimester of pregnancy. These receptors all stem from a female donor in good health, enrolled as a control in a pregnancy study.

This CDR3 reads CASSPTYGYTF. In nucleotides, the CDR3 is TGTGCCAGCAGCCCCACTTATGGCTACACCTTC. The V call is TRBV11-2, the J call TRBJ1-2; no clear D. V lost 5 bases and J 5 bases, leaving 6 bases between the germline ends. Germline V CDR1 and CDR2: SGHAT, FQNNGV. The CDR3 is 11 residues long.

The rearrangement uses TRBV5-1 and TRBJ2-1, with a weak D call TRBD2 (5 bases). The CDR3 runs to 11 residues. Germline V gene data show CDR1 as SGHRS and CDR2 as YFSETQ. V lost 2 bases and J 9 bases, leaving 6 bases between the germline ends. Written as DNA, the CDR3 is TGCGCCAGCAGCTTAGAGGGTGAGCAGTTCTTC. Its protein product is CASSLEGEQFF.

DNA of the CDR3: TGTGCCAGCAAAGGGGAGGCGTTTAGCAATCAGCCCCAGCATTTT. Translating it yields CASKGEAFSNQPQHF. The J gene is TRBJ1-5, the V gene TRBV6-5; possible D gene TRBD1, 5 bases. V shed 7 bases and J shed 0 bases, with 13 bases lying between them. The CDR3 runs to 15 residues. CDR1 and CDR2 (germline): MNHEY, SVGAGI.

The V gene is TRBV4-2, the J gene TRBJ1-2; D remains unclear. V was pared by 7 bases and J by 0 bases, with 9 bases between. This CDR3 comprises 13 residues. Germline assignment: CDR1 LGHNA and CDR2 YNFKEQ. CDR3 bases: TGTGCCAGCAAGAACGGAGCTAACTATGGCTACACCTTC. Translation: CASKNGANYGYTF.

The chain recombines TRBV27 with TRBJ2-7; TRBD2 matches at 7 bases. J gave up 2 bases and V 2 bases, and 9 bases lay outside the gene matches. CDR3 size: 16 residues. Per the germline V gene, CDR1 is MNHEY and CDR2 is SMNVEV (reference sequence). CDR3 nucleotides: TGTGCCAGCAGTTTAATCGGAACTAGCGCTACCTACGAGCAGTACTTC. Translating it yields CASSLIGTSATYEQYF.

The rearrangement uses TRBV16 and TRBJ1-2; D is undetermined. The V gene's germline CDR1 is KGHSY and CDR2 FQNENV. This CDR3 comprises 14 residues. Between the trimmed V and J ends, which lost 4 bases and 4 bases, there was a span of 13 bases. The CDR3 region has the DNA TGTGCCAGCAGCCGCGATGAGGATGGCTATGGCTACACCTTC. Translation gives CASSRDEDGYGYTF.

With respect to this clone: The same CDR3 arises from other DNA sequences in this sample as well. The chain couples TRBV29-1 to TRBJ2-2, with 13 bases fitting TRBD2. The trim removed 7 bases at V and 6 bases at J, leaving 17 bases unmatched. CDR3 length: 18 residues. The germline V gene encodes CDR1 SQVTM and CDR2 ANQGSEA. CDR3 sequence reads: CSGIWTSGSEPSAGELFF. CDR3 sequence (DNA): TGCAGCGGGATTTGGACTAGCGGGAGTGAGCCTAGCGCCGGGGAGCTGTTTTTT.